One and the same sample provided the 30 T cell receptor beta chains below, sequenced in a study of T cell repertoires in cytomegalovirus infection. No antigen has been identified for these receptors. TCRdb reanalysed the reads using MiXCR and keeps one entry per CDR3 protein. Of about 570,000 distinct CDR3 sequences in the sample, around two fifths were seen once. The input for sequencing was cultured PBMCs, taken from culture after CMV antigen stimulation. The receptors derive from a human donor in good health (CMV status not recorded). Some clones in this sample may be carry-over from other donors' samples.

J is TRBJ1-5 and V is TRBV12-3 or TRBV12-4; D call uncertain. The CDR3 has 15 residues. The germline V and J ends were trimmed by 2 bases and 5 bases, with 13 bases remaining between them. The CDR3 loop is CASSLRTLRDQPQHF. Here the CDR3 DNA reads TGTGCCAGCAGTTTACGGACCCTTAGGGATCAGCCCCAGCATTTT.

This clonotype was counted between two and nine times. The rearrangement links TRBV5-1 to TRBJ1-2, with TRBD1 as a possible D gene (5 bases). This CDR3 contains 16 residues. CDR1 and CDR2 (germline): SGHRS, YFSETQ. Trimming took off 0 bases at V and 5 bases at J, with 17 bases between the two ends. The CDR3 protein is CASSLAVGALTYGYTF. DNA for the CDR3: TGCGCCAGCAGCTTGGCCGTAGGGGCCCTCACTTATGGCTACACCTTC.

This clonotype was seen a handful of times. CDR3 coding DNA: TGTGCCAGCAGCCAGCCTGGCGGGCGGGTCGCAGATACGCAGTATTTT. Translated, it gives CASSQPGGRVADTQYF. The chain recombines TRBV11-2 with TRBJ2-3; tentatively, D is TRBD2 (5 bases). Germline V gene data show CDR1 as SGHAT and CDR2 as FQNNGV. This CDR3 spans 16 amino acids. V was pared by 5 bases and J by 4 bases, with 19 bases between.

This chain uses TRBV30 with TRBJ2-6; a weak D match, TRBD2 (5 bases). This CDR3 has 17 residues. The V gene's germline CDR1 is GTSNPN and CDR2 SVGIG (reference sequence). Trimming removed 3 bases at V and 0 bases at J, with 15 bases between. The CDR3: CAWRGIVGLSGANVLTF. In DNA form, the CDR3 reads TGTGCCTGGAGGGGTATTGTCGGACTCTCTGGGGCCAACGTCCTGACTTTC.

The chain employs TRBV6-6 and TRBJ2-7; 8 bases fit TRBD1. This CDR3 has 15 residues. The J segment lost 2 bases and the V segment lost 5 bases, leaving 8 bases of the junction unmatched. Germline CDR1 and CDR2: MNHNY and SVGAGI (reference sequence). The CDR3 protein is CASSEGTGPAYEQYF. The CDR3 DNA reads as TGTGCCAGCAGTGAGGGGACAGGCCCGGCCTACGAGCAGTACTTC.

The J gene is TRBJ2-3, the V gene TRBV10-2; 8 bases match TRBD2. CDR1 WSHSY and CDR2 SAAADI come from the germline V gene. Losses at the gene ends were 1 base for V and 5 bases for J; bases not matched to a gene: 8. The CDR3 sequence is 16 residues long. The CDR3 loop reads CASSELGRGGLDTQYF. CDR3 nucleotide sequence: TGCGCCAGCAGTGAGTTGGGTCGGGGGGGCCTAGATACGCAGTATTTT.

Only a few counts were recorded for this clonotype. The chain uses TRBV12-3 or TRBV12-4 and TRBJ1-4; the D is unclear. V was trimmed by 6 bases and J by 8 bases, leaving 16 bases between them. There are 14 residues in the CDR3. CDR3 coding DNA: TGTGCCAGCAGCCCGGCCCCAAACGGGGAAAAACTGTTTTTT. It yields the protein CASSPAPNGEKLFF.

The rearrangement uses TRBV20-1 and TRBJ2-7, with D possibly matching TRBD1 (6 bases). Trimming pared 5 bases from V and 5 bases from J, leaving 10 bases between. The CDR3 spans 11 residues. Germline CDR1 and CDR2: DFQATT and SNEGSKA (reference sequence). CDR3 in DNA: TGCAGTGCTCGCCGGACAGACGAGCAGTACTTC. This gives the protein CSARRTDEQYF.

The rearrangement links TRBV30 to TRBJ2-1, with D perhaps matching TRBD2 (6 bases). Per the germline V gene, CDR1 is GTSNPN and CDR2 is SVGIG (reference sequence). Trimming stripped 0 bases from V and 6 bases from J, with 9 bases between. The CDR3 is 13 amino acids. The DNA for the CDR3 is TGTGCCTGGAGTGTACTAGCTTCCAATGAGCAGTTCTTC. Amino acid sequence: CAWSVLASNEQFF.

This clonotype was observed a handful of times. The genes are TRBV7-2 and TRBJ1-1; no clear D. Between the trimmed V and J ends, which lost 5 bases and 6 bases, there was a span of 13 bases. Germline V gene data show CDR1 as SGHTA and CDR2 as FQGNSA. The CDR3 is 13 amino acids. CDR3 loop: CASSPRTFSEAFF. The CDR3 coding sequence is TGTGCCAGCAGCCCCCGGACTTTCTCTGAAGCTTTCTTT.

The V and J genes are TRBV19 and TRBJ2-7; D is ambiguous. This CDR3 region has 15 residues. CDR1 and CDR2 (germline): LNHDA, SQIVND (reference sequence). The V end lost 0 bases, the J end lost 3 bases, and 12 bases lay between the germline ends. The chain's CDR3 is CASSIEGRFSYEQYF. The CDR3 region has the DNA TGTGCCAGTAGTATAGAGGGCAGGTTCAGCTACGAGCAGTACTTC.

V and J are TRBV12-3 or TRBV12-4 and TRBJ1-2; 8 positions agree with TRBD1. CDR3 length: 14 amino acids. The trim removed 8 bases at V and 4 bases at J, leaving 9 bases unmatched. The CDR3 region has the DNA TGTGCCAGCGGATGGACAGGGTTGGGCTATGGCTACACCTTC. The encoded protein is CASGWTGLGYGYTF.

This clonotype has a handful of counts. This chain's CDR3 is CASSLGPRRQPQHF. The CDR3 DNA follows: TGTGCCAGCAGCTTGGGACCTAGGAGGCAGCCCCAGCATTTT. V and J are TRBV7-9 and TRBJ1-5; D is perhaps TRBD1 (5 bases). Germline V gene data show CDR1 as SEHNR and CDR2 as FQNEAQ (reference sequence). The CDR3 extends over 14 amino acids. V gave up 3 bases and J gave up 7 bases, with 13 bases separating them. The full variable domain, rest sourced from reference TRBV7-9 and TRBJ1-5, is DTGVSQNPRHKITKRGQNVTFRCDPISEHNRLYWYRQTLGQGPEFLTYFQNEAQLEKSRLLSDRFSAERPKGSFSTLEIQRTEQGDSAMYLCASSLGPRRQPQHFGDGTRLSIL.

The chain recombines TRBV12-3 or TRBV12-4 with TRBJ2-7, with 9 nucleotides matching TRBD2. This CDR3 has 14 amino acids. V shed 2 bases and J 6 bases; nucleotides not matched to a gene: 5. CDR3: CASSLSSGTGEQYF. For the CDR3, the DNA is TGTGCCAGCAGTTTATCTAGCGGGACTGGCGAGCAGTACTTC.

The chain has TRBV4-3 and TRBJ2-1; 7 bases are a match to TRBD2. Germline lookup yields CDR1 LGHNA and CDR2 YSLEER. With V trimmed by 1 base and J by 8 bases, 8 bases remained unmatched. CDR3 length: 15 residues. The CDR3 sequence is CASSQAGGRRDEQFF. As DNA, the CDR3 is TGCGCCAGCAGCCAAGCGGGAGGCCGGAGGGATGAGCAGTTCTTC.

Here the CDR3 reads CASSINASPSLAGGSYEQYF. CDR3 DNA: TGTGCCAGTAGTATTAACGCCTCGCCGTCACTAGCGGGAGGATCCTACGAGCAGTACTTC. V is TRBV19 and J is TRBJ2-7; TRBD2 matches 12 bases. The J segment lost 1 base and the V segment lost 3 bases, leaving 16 bases of the junction unmatched. The CDR3 loop spans 20 amino acids. Per germline, CDR1 LNHDA and CDR2 SQIVND (reference sequence).

This clonotype was seen many times. The CDR3 is CASSRLGGYEGGYTF. In DNA, the CDR3 is TGTGCCAGCAGCCGCCTTGGGGGGTACGAGGGGGGCTACACCTTC. This chain joins TRBV6-1 and TRBJ1-2; perhaps TRBD1 as D (5 bases). CDR3 length equals 15 residues. Trimming stripped 6 bases from V and 8 bases from J, with 22 bases between. Germline lookup yields CDR1 MNHNS and CDR2 SASEGT.

The chain employs TRBV5-6 and TRBJ2-5; no clear D gene. This CDR3 spans 16 amino acids. V was clipped by 0 bases and J by 2 bases, with 14 bases between them. Germline V lookup: CDR1 SGHDT, CDR2 YYEEEE. The CDR3 protein is CASSLGAANGQETQYF. CDR3 DNA: TGTGCCAGCAGCTTGGGGGCGGCCAATGGGCAAGAGACCCAGTACTTC.

This clonotype was counted only a few times. The chain uses TRBV6-6 and TRBJ2-1, with TRBD2 matching over 10 bases. Trimming cost V 5 bases and J 9 bases; bases outside gene matches: 4. The CDR3 totals 13 residues. CDR1 MNHNY and CDR2 SVGAGI come from the germline V gene (reference sequence). CDR3 DNA: TGTGCCAGCAGTAGCGGGGGGGCCCGTGAGCAGTTCTTC. Translating it yields CASSSGGAREQFF.

This clonotype was observed a handful of times. This chain's CDR3 is CSASGTEDQPQHF. The CDR3 bases are TGCAGTGCTAGCGGGACAGAGGATCAGCCCCAGCATTTT. This chain uses TRBV20-1 with TRBJ1-5; 7 nucleotides align to TRBD1. CDR3 size: 13 residues. V was pared by 3 bases and J by 5 bases, with 4 bases of the junction left unmatched. The germline CDR1 and CDR2 sequences are DFQATT and SNEGSKA (reference sequence).

The chain recombines TRBV7-2 with TRBJ2-7; unclear D gene. CDR3 length equals 15 residues. Trimming cost V 0 bases and J 5 bases, with 14 bases left between them. The V gene's germline CDR1 is SGHTA and CDR2 FQGNSA. CDR3: CASSLAVLAYNEQYF. DNA of the CDR3: TGTGCCAGCAGCTTAGCGGTACTGGCTTATAACGAGCAGTACTTC.

This clonotype was counted only a few times. The chain employs TRBV4-1 and TRBJ1-5; D is perhaps TRBD1 (6 bases). Germline CDR1 is MGHRA and CDR2 is YSYEKL. The V end lost 4 bases, the J end lost 6 bases, and 19 bases lay between the germline ends. This CDR3 is 16 amino acids long. The CDR3 reads CASSLLAQGAAQPQHF. CDR3 DNA: TGCGCCAGCAGCCTTTTGGCACAGGGTGCGGCTCAGCCCCAGCATTTT.

In its sample, this clonotype was seen a few times. The chain carries TRBV6-8 and TRBJ1-2; perhaps TRBD1 as D (5 bases). Trimming stripped 2 bases from V and 8 bases from J, with 12 bases between. Germline CDR1 MNHGY, CDR2 SAAAGT. The CDR3 covers 13 residues. This chain's CDR3 is CASSYDSGQGYTF. CDR3 bases: TGTGCCAGCAGTTACGACAGTGGTCAGGGCTACACCTTC.

This clonotype showed up just a few times. The gene calls are TRBV12-3 or TRBV12-4 and TRBJ2-5; the match to TRBD2 covers 12 bases. There are 16 residues in the CDR3. Unmatched junction bases numbered 8, after V lost 5 bases and J lost 4 bases. The CDR3 DNA reads TGTGCCAGCAGTCCAAGACTAGCGGGGGCCTTAGAGACCCAGTACTTC. Translated: CASSPRLAGALETQYF.

This clonotype was seen a single time. The chain links TRBV6-6 to TRBJ1-5; D is perhaps TRBD1 (6 bases). The V end lost 3 bases, the J end lost 1 base, and 28 bases lay between the germline ends. This CDR3 is 21 amino acids long. CDR1 and CDR2 from the germline V gene are MNHNY and SVGAGI (reference sequence). CDR3 sequence: CASSYSEDSGARHRSNQPQHF. The DNA of the CDR3 is TGTGCCAGCAGTTATTCGGAGGACAGTGGTGCCAGGCATAGGAGCAATCAGCCCCAGCATTTT.

Concerning this clonotype: This sequence may be a read error, since a much larger clone differs from it by one base. This chain joins TRBV6-6 and TRBJ1-2; 7 bases agree with TRBD1. Germline values: CDR1 MNHNY, CDR2 SVGAGI (reference sequence). The CDR3 length is 13 residues. Unmatched junction bases numbered 2, after V lost 4 bases and J lost 3 bases. The CDR3 DNA reads TGTGCCAGCAGTTCTGACAGGGACTATGGCTACACCTTC. It codes for CASSSDRDYGYTF.

The chain combines TRBV7-2 with TRBJ1-3; the match to TRBD1 covers 7 bases. This CDR3 has 14 amino acids. V shed 5 bases and J 2 bases; nucleotides not matched to a gene: 3. The germline CDR1 and CDR2 sequences are SGHTA and FQGNSA. This chain's CDR3 is CASSPGTAGNTIYF. In nucleotides, the CDR3 is TGTGCCAGCAGCCCGGGGACAGCTGGAAACACCATATATTTT.

V is TRBV27 and J is TRBJ2-2, with TRBD2 matching over 8 bases. In germline, CDR1 is MNHEY, CDR2 SMNVEV (reference sequence). The J segment lost 5 bases and the V segment lost 4 bases, leaving 9 bases of the junction unmatched. There are 16 residues in the CDR3. The CDR3 region is CASSSSGTRLTGELFF. CDR3 sequence (DNA): TGTGCCAGCAGTTCCTCCGGGACTAGGCTTACCGGGGAGCTGTTTTTT.

Written as DNA, the CDR3 is TGTGCCAGCAGCCCCCTCTGGGAGGATACGCAGTATTTT. Translated, it gives CASSPLWEDTQYF. The rearrangement uses TRBV7-6 and TRBJ2-3, with D perhaps TRBD2 (5 bases). V lost 5 bases and J lost 6, with 12 bases in between. Germline V CDR1 and CDR2: SGHVS, FNYEAQ. The length of the CDR3 is 13 residues. Combining the CDR3 with reference TRBV7-6 and TRBJ2-3 gives the whole variable domain GAGVSQSPRYKVTKRGQDVALRCDPISGHVSLYWYRQALGQGPEFLTYFNYEAQQDKSGLPNDRFSAERPEGSISTLTIQRTEQRDSAMYRCASSPLWEDTQYFGPGTRLTVL.

The chain has TRBV4-1 and TRBJ2-1; possible D gene TRBD2, 6 bases. The CDR3 is made up of 13 amino acids. Per germline, CDR1 MGHRA and CDR2 YSYEKL. V lost 6 bases and J lost 9, with 15 bases in between. CDR3 coding DNA: TGCGCCAGCAGACAATCGAGGGGAGGTGAGCAGTTCTTC. The encoded protein is CASRQSRGGEQFF.